Sequencing of this TCR beta chain was carried out in a study of CD8+CD57+ T cells in acquired aplastic anemia. Study in general: When averaged, DNA from sorted CD4+ and CD8+ cells came to around 3 ug. Study-wide findings and caveats: Between patients and controls, over 25 CD8+ CDR3 sequences were found in common.

In patients chosen for sequencing, flow cytometry had shown CD8+CD57+ cell expansion. Each of the patients presented with severe acquired aplastic anemia. Blood was sampled before the patients had received any therapy. A few counts support this clonotype. No antigen is known for it. With V trimmed by 4 bases and J by 5 bases, 6 bases remained unmatched. The CDR3 extends over 16 amino acids. Germline loops: CDR1 ENHRY, CDR2 SYGVKD. TCR beta VDJ combinations and CDR3 sequences were profiled from genomic DNA. TCRdb ran MiXCR on the reads and lists one entry per CDR3 protein. The table shows approximately 470,000 distinct CDR3 sequences, with about a third occurring only once.

This clonotype was sampled from a human donor with aplastic anemia. The chain uses TRBV10-3 and TRBJ2-3, with 13 bases fitting TRBD2. The sample taken for sequencing was sorted CD4+, CD8+, or CD8+CD57+ T cells (not recorded which) from PBMCs. CDR3 amino acids: CAISAGTSGVIDTQYF. The CDR3 bases are TGTGCCATCAGTGCCGGGACTAGCGGGGTCATAGATACGCAGTATTTT.